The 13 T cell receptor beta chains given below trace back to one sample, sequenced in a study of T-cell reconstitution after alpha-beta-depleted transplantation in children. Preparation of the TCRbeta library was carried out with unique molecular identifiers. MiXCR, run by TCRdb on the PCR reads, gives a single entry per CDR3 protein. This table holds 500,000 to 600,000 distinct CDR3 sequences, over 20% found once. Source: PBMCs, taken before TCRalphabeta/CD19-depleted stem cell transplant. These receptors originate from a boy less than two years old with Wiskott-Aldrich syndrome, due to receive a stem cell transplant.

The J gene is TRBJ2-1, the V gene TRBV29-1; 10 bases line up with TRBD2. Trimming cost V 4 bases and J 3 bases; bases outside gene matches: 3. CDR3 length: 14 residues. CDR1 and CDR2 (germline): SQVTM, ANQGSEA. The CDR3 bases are TGCAGCGTTGCCGGACTAGCGGACTACAATGAGCAGTTCTTC. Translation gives CSVAGLADYNEQFF.

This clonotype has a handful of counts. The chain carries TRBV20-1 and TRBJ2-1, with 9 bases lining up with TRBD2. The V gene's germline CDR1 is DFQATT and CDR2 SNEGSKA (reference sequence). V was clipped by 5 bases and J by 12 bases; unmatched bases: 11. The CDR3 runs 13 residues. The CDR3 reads CSARLTATSGQFF. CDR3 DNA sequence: TGCAGTGCTCGATTGACAGCGACTAGCGGGCAGTTCTTC.

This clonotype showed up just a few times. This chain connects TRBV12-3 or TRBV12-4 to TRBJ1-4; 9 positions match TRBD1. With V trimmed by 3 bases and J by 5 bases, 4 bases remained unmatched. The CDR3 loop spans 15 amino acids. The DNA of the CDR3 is TGTGCCAGCAGTTTCCGGGACAGGGAAAATGAAAAACTGTTTTTT. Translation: CASSFRDRENEKLFF.

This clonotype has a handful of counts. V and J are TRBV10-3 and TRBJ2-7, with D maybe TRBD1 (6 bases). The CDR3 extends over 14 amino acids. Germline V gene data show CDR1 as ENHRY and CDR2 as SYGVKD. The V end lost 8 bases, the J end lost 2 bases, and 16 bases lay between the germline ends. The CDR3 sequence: CAIQPGTKPYEQYF. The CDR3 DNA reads TGTGCCATCCAACCAGGGACAAAACCCTACGAGCAGTACTTC.

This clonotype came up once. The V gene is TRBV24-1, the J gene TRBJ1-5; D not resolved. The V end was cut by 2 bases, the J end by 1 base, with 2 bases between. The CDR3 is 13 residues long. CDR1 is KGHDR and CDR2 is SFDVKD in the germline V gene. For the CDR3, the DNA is TGTGCCACCAGTGATTGGAGCAATCAGCCCCAGCATTTT. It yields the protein CATSDWSNQPQHF.

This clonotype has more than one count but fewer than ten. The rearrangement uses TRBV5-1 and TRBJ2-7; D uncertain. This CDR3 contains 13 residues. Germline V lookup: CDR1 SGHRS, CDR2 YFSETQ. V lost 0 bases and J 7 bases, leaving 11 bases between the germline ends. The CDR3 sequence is CASSLGGPQEQYF. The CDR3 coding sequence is TGCGCCAGCAGCTTGGGGGGTCCCCAAGAGCAGTACTTC.

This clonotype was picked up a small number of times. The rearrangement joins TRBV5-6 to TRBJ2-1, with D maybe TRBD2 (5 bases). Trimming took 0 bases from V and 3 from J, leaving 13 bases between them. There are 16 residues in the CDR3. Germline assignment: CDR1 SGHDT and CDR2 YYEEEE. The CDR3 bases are TGTGCCAGCAGCTTGGCGATTCGGGATAACTACAATGAGCAGTTCTTC. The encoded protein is CASSLAIRDNYNEQFF.

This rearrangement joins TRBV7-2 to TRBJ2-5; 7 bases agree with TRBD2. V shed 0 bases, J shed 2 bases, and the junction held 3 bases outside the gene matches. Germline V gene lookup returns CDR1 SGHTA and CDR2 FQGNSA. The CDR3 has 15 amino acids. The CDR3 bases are TGTGCCAGCAGCTTAGCGTCTAGCGGACAAGAGACCCAGTACTTC. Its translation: CASSLASSGQETQYF.

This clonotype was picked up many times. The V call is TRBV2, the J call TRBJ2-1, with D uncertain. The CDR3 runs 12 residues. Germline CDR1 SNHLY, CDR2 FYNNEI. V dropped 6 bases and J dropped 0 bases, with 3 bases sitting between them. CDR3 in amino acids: CASSDSYNEQFF. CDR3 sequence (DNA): TGTGCCAGCAGCGACTCCTACAATGAGCAGTTCTTC.

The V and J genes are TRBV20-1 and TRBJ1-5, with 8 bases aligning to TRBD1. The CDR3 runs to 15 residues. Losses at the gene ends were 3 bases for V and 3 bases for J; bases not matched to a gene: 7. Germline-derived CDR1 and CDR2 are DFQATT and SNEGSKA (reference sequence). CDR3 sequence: CSASGQGAFNQPQHF. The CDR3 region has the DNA TGCAGTGCTAGTGGGCAGGGGGCCTTCAATCAGCCCCAGCATTTT.

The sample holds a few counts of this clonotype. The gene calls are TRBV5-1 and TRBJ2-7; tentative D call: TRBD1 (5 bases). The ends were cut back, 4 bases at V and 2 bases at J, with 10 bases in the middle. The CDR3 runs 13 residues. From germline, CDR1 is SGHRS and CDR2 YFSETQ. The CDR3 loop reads CASSATEAYEQYF. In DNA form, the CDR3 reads TGCGCCAGCAGCGCGACAGAAGCCTACGAGCAGTACTTC.

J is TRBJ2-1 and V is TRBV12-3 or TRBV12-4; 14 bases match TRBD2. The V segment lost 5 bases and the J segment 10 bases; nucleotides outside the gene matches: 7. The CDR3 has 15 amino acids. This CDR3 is CASSKGLAGVREQFF. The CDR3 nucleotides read TGTGCCAGCAGTAAGGGACTAGCGGGAGTACGAGAGCAGTTCTTC.

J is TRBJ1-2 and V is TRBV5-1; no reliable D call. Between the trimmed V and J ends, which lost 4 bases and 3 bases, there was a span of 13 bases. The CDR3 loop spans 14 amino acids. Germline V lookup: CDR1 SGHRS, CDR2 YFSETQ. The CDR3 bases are TGCGCCAGCAGCCTGGACGGGGAGGACTATGGCTACACCTTC. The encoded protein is CASSLDGEDYGYTF.